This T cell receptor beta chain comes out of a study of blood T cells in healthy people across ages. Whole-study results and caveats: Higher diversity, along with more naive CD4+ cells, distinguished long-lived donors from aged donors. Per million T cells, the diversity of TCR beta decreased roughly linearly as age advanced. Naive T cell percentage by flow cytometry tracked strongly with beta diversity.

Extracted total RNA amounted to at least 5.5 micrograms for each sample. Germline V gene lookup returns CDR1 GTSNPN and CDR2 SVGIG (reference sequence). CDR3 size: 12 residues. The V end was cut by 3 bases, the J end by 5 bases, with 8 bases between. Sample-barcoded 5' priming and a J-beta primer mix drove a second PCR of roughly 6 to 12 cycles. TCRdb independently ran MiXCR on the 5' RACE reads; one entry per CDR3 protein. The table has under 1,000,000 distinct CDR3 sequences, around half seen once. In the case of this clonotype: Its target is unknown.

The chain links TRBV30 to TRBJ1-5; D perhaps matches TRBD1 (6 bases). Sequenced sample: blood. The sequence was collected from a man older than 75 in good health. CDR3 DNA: TGTGCCTGGAGGAGGGGGTATCAGCCCCAGCATTTT. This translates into CAWRRGYQPQHF.